These 21 T cell receptor beta chains came from one sample sequenced in a study of cytomegalovirus exposure and HLA in healthy donors. The PCR used 60 Vbeta and 13 Jbeta primers. Generated by immunoSEQ multiplex PCR, the TCRdb table keeps only in-frame clones and is missing some. The sample has tens of thousands of clones; roughly two thirds are singletons. Sequenced input: PBMCs. These receptor sequences come from a man aged 35 to 55 in good health and CMV-seropositive.

This clone was counted a few times. The chain has TRBV13 and TRBJ1-3; no definite D call. Trimming removed 6 bases at V and 8 bases at J, with 11 bases between. CDR3 length: 12 amino acids. Germline CDR1 and CDR2: PRHDT and FYEKMQ (reference sequence). CDR3 sequence reads: CASRDGRDTIYF. CDR3 bases: TGTGCCAGCAGGGATGGGCGTGACACCATATATTTT.

V and J are TRBV28 and TRBJ1-5; 7 nucleotides agree with TRBD1. The V gene's germline CDR1 is MDHEN and CDR2 SYDVKM. V shed 5 bases, J shed 7 bases, and the junction held 5 bases outside the gene matches. The CDR3 consists of 13 residues. CDR3 bases: TGTGCCAGCAGTCGACAGGGACACCAGCCCCAGCATTTT. Translating it yields CASSRQGHQPQHF.

The sample holds one count of this clone. This sequence joins TRBV28 and TRBJ1-1, with a possible D match to TRBD1 (5 bases). The germline V gene encodes CDR1 MDHEN and CDR2 SYDVKM. Trimming left V 6 bases short and J 4 bases short, with 18 bases between. The CDR3 spans 15 residues. CDR3 sequence reads: CASSRGVREVTEAFF. The CDR3 coding sequence is TGTGCCAGCAGCCGTGGGGTCAGGGAGGTCACTGAAGCTTTCTTT.

The V and J genes are TRBV9 and TRBJ1-2; 8 bases map to TRBD1. Trimming took 0 bases from V and 2 from J; bases not matched to a gene: 9. The length of the CDR3 is 17 residues. Germline V CDR1 and CDR2: SGDLS, YYNGEE. CDR3 sequence: CASSVGGDRTPNYGYTF. DNA for the CDR3: TGTGCCAGCAGCGTAGGGGGGGACAGGACACCAAACTATGGCTACACCTTC.

The gene calls are TRBV6-5 and TRBJ1-2; TRBD1 agrees at 7 bases. The trim removed 4 bases at V and 4 bases at J, leaving 3 bases unmatched. The CDR3 has 13 residues. Germline V CDR1 and CDR2: MNHEY, SVGAGI. The CDR3 here is CASSSGGTYGYTF. CDR3 nucleotide sequence: TGTGCCAGCAGTTCAGGGGGTACCTATGGCTACACCTTC.

The rearrangement joins TRBV21-1 to TRBJ1-6; TRBD1 reflects the table's D call only, with no check against the DNA. TRBV21-1 is labeled a pseudogene. The CDR3 runs to 16 residues. CDR3 sequence reads: CASSFRRQGFHSPLHF. CDR3 DNA sequence: TGTGCCAGCAGCTTTCGTAGACAGGGCTTTCATTCACCCCTCCACTTT.

The V gene is TRBV28, the J gene TRBJ1-5; 8 bases map to TRBD1. From germline, CDR1 is MDHEN and CDR2 SYDVKM. The CDR3 covers 14 residues. The trim removed 3 bases at V and 2 bases at J, leaving 0 bases unmatched. Here the CDR3 DNA reads TGTGCCAGCAGTTTGACAGGGGGCAATCAGCCCCAGCATTTT. Its protein product is CASSLTGGNQPQHF.

This rearrangement joins TRBV7-2 to TRBJ1-4; a possible D gene is TRBD1 (6 bases). V shed 4 bases and J shed 9 bases, with 18 bases lying between them. CDR1 and CDR2 from the germline V gene are SGHTA and FQGNSA. CDR3 size: 15 residues. The CDR3 DNA is TGTGCCAGCAGCTCCGGATCGGGGGGGCGTCAAAAACTGTTTTTT. Residues: CASSSGSGGRQKLFF.

The chain carries TRBV28 and TRBJ1-2, with a tentative D call TRBD1 (6 bases). CDR3 size: 13 residues. The ends were cut back, 6 bases at V and 6 bases at J, with 14 bases in the middle. Germline V CDR1 and CDR2: MDHEN, SYDVKM. The CDR3 DNA sequence: TGTGCCAGCAGGTTACAGGGCCTCGATGGCTACACCTTC. As protein: CASRLQGLDGYTF.

This chain uses TRBV7-9 with TRBJ2-5; D is perhaps TRBD2 (6 bases). CDR1 and CDR2 (germline): SEHNR, FQNEAQ (reference sequence). Trimming took off 8 bases at V and 2 bases at J, with 12 bases between the two ends. The CDR3 has 13 amino acids. The CDR3 loop is CASFTGLQETQYF. The CDR3 DNA reads TGTGCCAGCTTCACAGGACTACAAGAGACCCAGTACTTC.

The gene calls are TRBV11-2 and TRBJ2-7, with 8 bases identical to TRBD2. From germline, CDR1 is SGHAT and CDR2 FQNNGV. The CDR3 totals 16 residues. V gave up 1 base and J gave up 7 bases; unmatched junction bases: 12. Here the CDR3 reads CASSLGEGGRSREQYF. The CDR3, as DNA: TGTGCCAGCAGCTTAGGTGAAGGCGGGAGGAGTCGGGAGCAGTACTTC.

This clone has more than one count but fewer than ten. The V call is TRBV2, the J call TRBJ2-1, with D possibly TRBD1 on 5 matching bases. The ends were cut back, 8 bases at V and 6 bases at J, with 14 bases in the middle. Germline CDR1 reads SNHLY; CDR2 reads FYNNEI. The CDR3 length is 13 residues. As DNA, the CDR3 is TGTGCCAGCGGGCTCAGGGATGGCAATGAGCAGTTCTTC. This sequence encodes CASGLRDGNEQFF.

V usage is TRBV28 and J usage is TRBJ1-1; no clear D. The germline gives CDR1 MDHEN, CDR2 SYDVKM. This CDR3 spans 13 amino acids. The V gene lost 2 bases and the J gene lost 5 bases, with 9 bases spanning the gap. The CDR3 nucleotides are TGTGCCAGCAGTTTAAGAGTCAAGACTGAAGCTTTCTTT. This sequence encodes CASSLRVKTEAFF.

The sample holds a few counts of this clone. The rearrangement joins TRBV5-4 to TRBJ2-4; TRBD2 matches 8 bases. The CDR3 is 17 amino acids. The germline CDR1 and CDR2 sequences are SGHNT and YYREEE (reference sequence). The ends lost 3 bases at V and 0 bases at J; junction bases unmatched: 8. CDR3 residues: CASSSPGAGGAKNIQYF. The DNA for the CDR3 is TGTGCCAGCAGCTCGCCCGGGGCGGGGGGAGCCAAAAACATTCAGTACTTC.

V usage is TRBV30 and J usage is TRBJ2-7, with a possible D match to TRBD2 (5 bases). This CDR3 region has 13 residues. Germline values: CDR1 GTSNPN, CDR2 SVGIG (reference sequence). V lost 2 bases, J lost 0 bases, and 8 bases lay in between. DNA for the CDR3: TGTGCCTGGAGTCGGGAACTCTCCTACGAGCAGTACTTC. Translation gives CAWSRELSYEQYF.

This clone occurred once. The rearrangement links TRBV5-1 to TRBJ1-2, with a possible D match to TRBD1 (6 bases). CDR3 length: 15 residues. The V and J ends lost 3 bases and 6 bases respectively, with 18 bases between them. The germline V gene encodes CDR1 SGHRS and CDR2 YFSETQ. The CDR3 loop reads CASSWWGQGRDGYTF. The CDR3 DNA follows: TGCGCCAGCAGCTGGTGGGGGCAGGGACGCGATGGCTACACCTTC.

The rearrangement links TRBV6-1 to TRBJ1-1; 7 nucleotides line up with TRBD1. V dropped 6 bases and J dropped 1; count of bases not matched to a gene: 5. Germline CDR1 reads MNHNS; CDR2 reads SASEGT. The CDR3 has 14 residues. The CDR3 reads CASSWDRWNTEAFF. CDR3 DNA: TGTGCCAGCAGCTGGGACAGATGGAACACTGAAGCTTTCTTT.

This clone was seen just once. The chain couples TRBV4-3 to TRBJ2-5; 9 bases are a match to TRBD1. After removal of 4 bases from V and 3 bases from J, the junction contained 9 bases not matched to a gene. The CDR3 extends over 16 amino acids. Germline assignment: CDR1 LGHNA and CDR2 YSLEER. The CDR3: CASSPNMGQGEETQYF. The CDR3 bases are TGCGCCAGCAGCCCTAACATGGGACAGGGTGAAGAGACCCAGTACTTC.

In its sample, this clone was seen a few times. This chain uses TRBV6-6 with TRBJ1-1, with 8 bases identical to TRBD1. After removal of 4 bases from V and 5 bases from J, the junction contained 9 bases not matched to a gene. The CDR3 length is 15 residues. CDR1 is MNHNY and CDR2 is SVGAGI in the germline V gene (reference sequence). The CDR3 region has the DNA TGTGCCAGCAGTTCTCCCGGACAGGGTGGGACTGAAGCTTTCTTT. Amino acids: CASSSPGQGGTEAFF.

The rearrangement joins TRBV7-2 to TRBJ1-1; weak D call: TRBD1 (6 bases). The CDR3 spans 15 residues. CDR1 and CDR2 (germline): SGHTA, FQGNSA. The V gene lost 2 bases and the J gene lost 7 bases, with 17 bases spanning the gap. CDR3 DNA: TGTGCCAGCAGCTTAAGGGGGATAGGCACGGGTGAAGCTTTCTTT. The encoded protein is CASSLRGIGTGEAFF.

This clone was detected once. The chain joins TRBV6-1 to TRBJ1-1; D is unclear. Looked up from germline, CDR1 is MNHNS and CDR2 is SASEGT. Trimming shortened V by 2 bases and J by 0 bases, and 7 bases separated the two germline ends. This CDR3 region has 14 residues. CDR3 nucleotide sequence: TGTGCCAGCAGTGAAACATATCTGAACACTGAAGCTTTCTTT. It is translated as CASSETYLNTEAFF.